Listed below are T cell receptor beta chains from one sample, sequenced in a study of spatial heterogeneity in lung cancer. TCRdb re-called the 5' RACE reads through MiXCR, storing one row per CDR3 protein. Among roughly 5,100 distinct CDR3 sequences, roughly 7.4% were seen once, and the ten largest hold 35% to 50%. The input for sequencing was lung tumor tissue, taken at surgery. Receptors were obtained from a male donor with early-stage non-small cell lung cancer. The CDR3 runs from the conserved cysteine through the conserved F or W. Fields, in order: V gene, clone size, CDR3 length, D gene, J gene, CDR3 DNA, CDR3 protein. The D gene is left open where the match is weak. Clone size is given for some rows only: seen once, a few or many times, or a class if the clone is expanded.

TRBV6-5	many	14	TRBD1	TRBJ1-6	TGTGCCAGCAGCCGGGACAGACCTAATTCACCCCTCCACTTT	CASSRDRPNSPLHF
TRBV11-2	many	14	NA	TRBJ2-1	TGTGCCAGCAGCCGAGACCCCCGGAGCAATGAGCAGTTCTTC	CASSRDPRSNEQFF
TRBV5-1	many	14	NA	TRBJ2-1	TGCGCCAGCAGCCAAATAACTTCCTTCAATGAGCAGTTCTTC	CASSQITSFNEQFF
TRBV7-9	few	14	TRBD1	TRBJ2-2	TGTGCCAGCAGCTTCGACAGGGCTGACGGGGAGCTGTTTTTT	CASSFDRADGELFF
TRBV7-6	many	16	TRBD1	TRBJ1-3	TGTGCCAGCAGCTTAGGTGACAGGGGCTCTGGAAACACCATATATTTT	CASSLGDRGSGNTIYF
TRBV27	NA	13	NA	TRBJ2-7	TGTGCCAGCAGTCTCGGACAGTCATACGAGCAGTACTTC	CASSLGQSYEQYF
TRBV9	few	13	NA	TRBJ2-7	TGTGCCAGCAGCCTCCGGGACGGCTACGAGCAGTACTTC	CASSLRDGYEQYF
TRBV28	medium-sized	16	NA	TRBJ2-6	TGTGCCAGCAGTTTACCCACAGGTACTGGGGCCAACGTCCTGACTTTC	CASSLPTGTGANVLTF
TRBV4-2	many	13	NA	TRBJ2-7	TGTGCCAGCAGCCAGGGGTCCTCCTACGAGCAGTACTTC	CASSQGSSYEQYF
TRBV28	many	15	NA	TRBJ2-6	TGTGCCAGCAGTCCGAGGGGGTCTGGGGCCAACGTCCTGACTTTC	CASSPRGSGANVLTF
TRBV20-1	few	13	NA	TRBJ2-2	TGCAGTGCTAGCGCAGACAACACCGGGGAGCTGTTTTTT	CSASADNTGELFF
TRBV5-1	few	15	NA	TRBJ1-2	TGCGCCAGCAGCTTGGGTGGGGTTGGTAGCCTTGGCTACACCTTC	CASSLGGVGSLGYTF
TRBV28	medium-sized	14	TRBD1	TRBJ1-4	TGTGCCGGGGCCCGGACAGGACTCCGTGAAAAACTGTTTTTT	CAGARTGLREKLFF
TRBV7-2	few	15	TRBD2	TRBJ2-2	TGTGCCAGCAGCTTAGGGGGACTACTCACCGGGGAGCTGTTTTTT	CASSLGGLLTGELFF
TRBV27	many	13	NA	TRBJ1-2	TGTGCCAGCAGTAGGGACATGTTCTATGGCTACACCTTC	CASSRDMFYGYTF
TRBV2	few	13	TRBD1	TRBJ2-7	TGTGCCAGCAGTCTCCGGGACAGAGGCGAGCAGTACTTC	CASSLRDRGEQYF
TRBV6-5	medium-sized	17	TRBD2	TRBJ2-2	TGTGCCAGCAGCCGACTAGCGGGGCGTTCGAACACCGGGGAGCTGTTTTTT	CASSRLAGRSNTGELFF
TRBV3-1	medium-sized	15	TRBD1	TRBJ2-2	TGTGCCAGCTCAAACAGGGGAAAGACCACCGGGGAGCTGTTTTTT	CASSNRGKTTGELFF
TRBV27	medium-sized	11	NA	TRBJ1-3	TGTGCCACGAGACAGGGAAACACCATATATTTT	CATRQGNTIYF
TRBV5-6	NA	13	NA	TRBJ2-7	TGTGCCAGCAGCCGCGGATCGGGATACGAGCAGTACTTC	CASSRGSGYEQYF
TRBV6-1	many	11	NA	TRBJ2-3	TGTGCCAGCAGTAGCACAGATACGCAGTATTTT	CASSSTDTQYF
TRBV7-9	NA	12	NA	TRBJ1-6	TGTGCCAGCAGCCGGGAGGATTCACCCCTCCACTTT	CASSREDSPLHF
TRBV29-1	few	18	TRBD2	TRBJ2-3	TGCAGCGTTTTTGGGGCAGGACCCTTGAGCGGGGACACAGATACGCAGTATTTT	CSVFGAGPLSGDTDTQYF
TRBV2	NA	14	NA	TRBJ2-5	TGTGCCAGCAGTGCCCAACTAGACACGGAGACCCAGTACTTC	CASSAQLDTETQYF
TRBV7-8	many	14	TRBD1	TRBJ1-1	TGTGCCAGCAGCTTTTCAGGGGGGGACACTGAAGCTTTCTTT	CASSFSGGDTEAFF
TRBV7-3	many	15	TRBD1	TRBJ1-1	TGTGCCAGCAGCTCGACGGGACAGCTGCCCCATCGGGCTTTCTTT	CASSSTGQLPHRAFF
TRBV28	many	18	TRBD1	TRBJ2-7	TGTGCCAGCAGTTTAGGTGTCGGACGGGACAGGTTTTTCTACGAGCAGTACTTC	CASSLGVGRDRFFYEQYF
TRBV4-2	many	16	TRBD2	TRBJ2-2	TGTGCCAGCAGCCCGGGACTAGCGGGTTATACCGGGGAGCTGTTTTTT	CASSPGLAGYTGELFF
TRBV4-3	few	15	NA	TRBJ2-3	TGCGCCAGCAGCCGGACGGGTAGTAGCACAGATACGCAGTATTTT	CASSRTGSSTDTQYF
TRBV28	NA	16	TRBD1	TRBJ2-7	TGTGCCAGCAGTTCACCGGGACAGGGGACCCTCGACGAGCAGTACTTC	CASSSPGQGTLDEQYF
TRBV29-1	many	15	NA	TRBJ1-5	TGCAGCGTTCTCGGCGGGCGGGATAGCAATCAGCCCCAGCATTTT	CSVLGGRDSNQPQHF
TRBV5-1	NA	15	NA	TRBJ1-6	TGCGCCAGCAGCTTGGAGGGGGGGCGCGGTTCACCCCTCCACTTT	CASSLEGGRGSPLHF
TRBV15	many	16	NA	TRBJ2-7	TGTGCCACCAGCAGAGACTCGGAAGGCGGTACCTACGAGCAGTACTTC	CATSRDSEGGTYEQYF
TRBV4-2	few	16	NA	TRBJ2-3	TGTGCCAGCAGCCAAGACAGGGGGCTAGCGGGAGATACGCAGTATTTT	CASSQDRGLAGDTQYF
TRBV5-4	many	14	TRBD2	TRBJ2-5	TGTGCCAGCAGCCTCGCGGGGGGGCAAGAGACCCAGTACTTC	CASSLAGGQETQYF
TRBV6-1	many	14	NA	TRBJ2-4	TGTGCCAGCATCGAACTAGGAGACAAAAACATTCAGTACTTC	CASIELGDKNIQYF
TRBV29-1	NA	12	TRBD1	TRBJ2-3	TGCAGCGTAAAGACAGGGGGAGATACGCAGTATTTT	CSVKTGGDTQYF
TRBV6-1	NA	16	TRBD2	TRBJ2-1	TGTGCCAGCAGTGGCGGACTAGCGGGAGGCTACAATGAGCAGTTCTTC	CASSGGLAGGYNEQFF
TRBV2	few	13	TRBD1	TRBJ2-7	TGTGCCAGCAGAGCCGGGACAGTCAACGAGCAGTACTTC	CASRAGTVNEQYF
TRBV28	many	14	NA	TRBJ2-5	TGTGCCAGCAGTAGAGCACGGGGGGCGCAGACCCAGTACTTC	CASSRARGAQTQYF
TRBV6-2/TRBV6-3	few	15	NA	TRBJ2-1	TGTGCCAGCAGCCAAACGGCAATCCTTCACAATGAGCAGTTCTTC	CASSQTAILHNEQFF
TRBV4-3	many	19	NA	TRBJ1-4	TGCGCCAGCAGCCAAGACCCCCAGGTGAGGGGCTCAACTAATGAAAAACTGTTTTTT	CASSQDPQVRGSTNEKLFF
TRBV12-3/TRBV12-4	few	14	NA	TRBJ2-7	TGTGCCAGCGCCACCCTGCCGGAGACCCACGAGCAGTACTTC	CASATLPETHEQYF
TRBV7-2	NA	13	NA	TRBJ2-3	TGTGCCAGCAGCCCCCTGAGAGGAGATACGCAGTATTTT	CASSPLRGDTQYF
TRBV11-3	many	16	TRBD1	TRBJ2-1	TGTGCCAGCAGCCGTCGGACAGGGGACTTTGTCAATGAGCAGTTCTTC	CASSRRTGDFVNEQFF
TRBV28	few	18	TRBD2	TRBJ2-1	TGTGCCAGCAGCCCCGGGACTAGCGGGAGGAGACCCTACAATGAGCAGTTCTTC	CASSPGTSGRRPYNEQFF
TRBV5-1	many	14	NA	TRBJ1-1	TGCGCCAGCAGCCAGGGGCCAGGGGACACTGAAGCTTTCTTT	CASSQGPGDTEAFF
TRBV5-4	many	15	TRBD2	TRBJ2-5	TGTGCCAGCAGCTTGGGACTAGCGGGTGCGGAGACCCAGTACTTC	CASSLGLAGAETQYF
TRBV4-3	few	15	TRBD1	TRBJ2-7	TGCGCCAGCAGCCTGACAGGGTCCCCCCCTTACGAGCAGTACTTC	CASSLTGSPPYEQYF
TRBV29-1	medium-sized	10	NA	TRBJ2-1	TGCAGCGCCTATAACAATGAGCAGTTCTTC	CSAYNNEQFF
TRBV5-6	NA	14	NA	TRBJ2-5	TGTGCCAGCAGCCCGGGACACCGACAAGAGACCCAGTACTTC	CASSPGHRQETQYF
TRBV28	many	16	NA	TRBJ2-7	TGTGCCAGCAGTCCCCGGAGTGGAGGGTTTTCCTACGAGCAGTACTTC	CASSPRSGGFSYEQYF
TRBV28	large	15	TRBD1	TRBJ1-5	TGTGCCAGCAGGCCTCCGGGACAGGGCAATCAGCCCCAGCATTTT	CASRPPGQGNQPQHF
TRBV4-2	medium-sized	17	NA	TRBJ1-5	TGTGCCAGCAGCCAAGACGGGCAGGTTCAGGGCAATCAGCCCCAGCATTTT	CASSQDGQVQGNQPQHF
TRBV6-1	many	14	NA	TRBJ1-1	TGTGCCAGCAAATGGGGGGCATTGGACACTGAAGCTTTCTTT	CASKWGALDTEAFF
TRBV5-1	medium-sized	13	TRBD1	TRBJ2-1	TGCGCCAGCAGCGGACAGGGACTCGATGAGCAGTTCTTC	CASSGQGLDEQFF
TRBV6-5	many	17	TRBD1	TRBJ2-4	TGTGCCAGCAGCCCCGGACAGGGTTGGGGGGCCAAAAACATTCAGTACTTC	CASSPGQGWGAKNIQYF
TRBV20-1	NA	12	NA	TRBJ2-5	TGCAGTGCTTATGGGGGCCAAGAGACCCAGTACTTC	CSAYGGQETQYF
TRBV11-2	many	13	NA	TRBJ1-1	TGTGCCAGCAGCTTAGAGGGAGGCACTGAAGCTTTCTTT	CASSLEGGTEAFF